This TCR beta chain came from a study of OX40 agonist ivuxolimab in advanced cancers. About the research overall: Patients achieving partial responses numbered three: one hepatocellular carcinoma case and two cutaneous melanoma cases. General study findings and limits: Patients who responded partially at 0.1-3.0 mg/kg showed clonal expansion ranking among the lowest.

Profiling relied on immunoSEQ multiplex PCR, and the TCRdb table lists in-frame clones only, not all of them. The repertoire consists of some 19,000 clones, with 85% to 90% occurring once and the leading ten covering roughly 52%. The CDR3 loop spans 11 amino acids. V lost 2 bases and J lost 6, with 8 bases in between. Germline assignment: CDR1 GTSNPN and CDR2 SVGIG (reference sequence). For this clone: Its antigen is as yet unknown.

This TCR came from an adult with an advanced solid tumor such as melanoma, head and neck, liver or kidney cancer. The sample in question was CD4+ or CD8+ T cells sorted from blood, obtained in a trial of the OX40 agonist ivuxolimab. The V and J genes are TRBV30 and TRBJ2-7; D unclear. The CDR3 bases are TGTGCCTGGAGTACGGGTAGCGAGCAGTACTTC. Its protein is CAWSTGSEQYF.